The sequence of this T cell receptor beta chain was determined in a study of long-term antiretroviral therapy in people with HIV. At survey level, the immunoSEQ assay was run in its v3.0 version. Method: immunoSEQ multiplex PCR; TCRdb's copy keeps in-frame clones and lacks some. The table lists approximately 17,000 clones, about four fifths of them singletons, with around 18% in the top ten. CDR1 and CDR2 from the germline V gene are SGHAT and FQNNGV. The CDR3 is made up of 15 amino acids. V dropped 2 bases and J dropped 3 bases, with 14 bases sitting between them. The TCR comes from a young woman with HIV. This specimen was unsorted PBMCs, taken 0.6 years after starting antiretroviral therapy. This chain connects TRBV11-2 to TRBJ2-7, with D tentatively TRBD1 (6 bases). CDR3 sequence: CASSLKTGTIYEQYF. In nucleotides, the CDR3 is TGTGCCAGCAGCTTAAAAACAGGGACCATCTACGAGCAGTACTTC.